This TCR beta chain was obtained from a study of human T cells and chemical hapten exposure. Documented time point: patch test 1, 2 weeks after DPC sensitization. Treatment specified: therapeutic diphenylcyclopropenone sensitization with weekly scalp DPC. This clonotype showed up many times. From the RACE reads, TCRdb called clonotypes with MiXCR, one entry per CDR3 protein. This table holds roughly 360,000 distinct CDR3 sequences, more than 4.5% found once. The CDR3 has 13 residues. Per germline, CDR1 MNHEY and CDR2 SVGAGI. Trimming removed 6 bases at V and 7 bases at J, with 15 bases between. This chain links TRBV6-5 with TRBJ1-1; D remains unclear. The sample was whole blood, taken in connection with sensitization to the hapten diphenylcyclopropenone (DPC). The receptor was isolated from a woman in her fifties or sixties with alopecia areata. Some clones in this sample may be carry-over from other donors' samples. The chain's CDR3 is CASRPVQGIEAFF. Written as DNA, the CDR3 is TGTGCCAGCAGACCCGTTCAAGGGATTGAAGCTTTCTTT.